This T cell receptor (beta chain) was identified during a study of OX40 agonist ivuxolimab in advanced cancers. Notes on the study in general: Both blood CD4+ and CD8+ T cells showed clonal growth by week 6 at 0.1 to 3.0 mg/kg.

This clone has only one observation. Its antigen is as yet unknown. Assay: immunoSEQ multiplex PCR; the TCRdb copy retains only in-frame clones and omits some. Among about 110,000 clones listed, approximately 90% were seen once. The CDR3 totals 16 residues. V was pared by 0 bases and J by 14 bases, with 23 bases between. Germline values: CDR1 SNHLY, CDR2 FYNNEI. Autoimmune disease history or systemic immunosuppression barred patients. Samples were taken at baseline and on day 1 of cycles 4 and 7. This chain links TRBV2 with TRBJ2-1; D not certain. The specimen comprised CD4+ or CD8+ T cells sorted from blood, sampled in a trial of the OX40 agonist ivuxolimab. This receptor was identified in an adult with an advanced solid tumor such as melanoma, head and neck, liver or kidney cancer. The CDR3 bases are TGTGCCAGCAGTGAAGCGGCTTTTGGCTCGGCTAGGCCCGAGTTCTTC. Protein product: CASSEAAFGSARPEFF.